Shown below are 10 T cell receptor beta chains from a single sample sequenced in a study of blood T cells in healthy people across ages. Primed by a sample-barcoded 5' primer and a J-beta primer mix, a second PCR proceeded for 7 to 11 cycles. TCRdb used MiXCR to reprocess the 5' RACE reads, holding one entry per CDR3 protein. Of some 560,000 distinct CDR3 sequences listed, about 27% are singletons. The sample also formed part of further work on T cells of mothers and their children.

Sequenced: blood. The receptors here all came from a boy aged 2 to 10 in good health.

This rearrangement joins TRBV3-1 to TRBJ1-1, with D perhaps matching TRBD1 (6 bases). V was shortened by 11 bases and J by 4 bases, with 14 bases between the two germline ends. Germline V gene data show CDR1 as LGHDT and CDR2 as YNNKEL (reference sequence). The CDR3 has 12 residues. CDR3 coding DNA: TGTGCCGTTCAGGGGACGAGCACTGAAGCTTTCTTT. Its protein product is CAVQGTSTEAFF.

This clonotype was counted a few times. This chain joins TRBV2 and TRBJ1-4, with TRBD1 identical over 8 bases. Germline-derived CDR1 and CDR2 are SNHLY and FYNNEI. This CDR3 contains 14 residues. The ends lost 2 bases at V and 12 bases at J; junction bases unmatched: 8. CDR3 in DNA: TGTGCCAGCAGTGAACAGGGGGCCCAAGAAGAACTGTTTTTT. Protein sequence: CASSEQGAQEELFF.

The rearrangement joins TRBV28 to TRBJ1-2; tentative D call: TRBD1 (5 bases). Germline CDR1 is MDHEN and CDR2 is SYDVKM. V shed 5 bases and J shed 2 bases, with 9 bases lying between them. This CDR3 spans 13 amino acids. The CDR3 spells CASSGAENYGYTF. The DNA of the CDR3 is TGTGCCAGCAGTGGGGCCGAAAACTATGGCTACACCTTC.

This clonotype has at least ten counts. V usage is TRBV6-6 and J usage is TRBJ2-2; 9 bases match TRBD2. CDR1 and CDR2 (germline): MNHNY, SVGAGI (reference sequence). The CDR3 covers 15 residues. The ends lost 2 bases at V and 4 bases at J; junction bases unmatched: 2. The CDR3 DNA sequence: TGTGCCAGCAGTTACCAGCGGGAGGTCACCGGGGAGCTGTTTTTT. This sequence encodes CASSYQREVTGELFF.

Only a few counts were recorded for this clonotype. The chain couples TRBV12-3 or TRBV12-4 to TRBJ2-5, with 14 nucleotides matching TRBD2. The CDR3 spans 19 residues. Trimming cost V 5 bases and J 2 bases; bases outside gene matches: 13. The CDR3 is CASSARTSGGRHIQETQYF. The CDR3, as DNA: TGTGCCAGCAGTGCCAGGACTAGCGGGGGGCGCCACATACAAGAGACCCAGTACTTC.

This chain links TRBV23-1 with TRBJ2-5; 9 bases align to TRBD1. TRBV23-1 is filed as an ORF, its function uncertain. Unmatched junction bases numbered 8, after V lost 7 bases and J lost 5 bases. CDR3 length: 14 amino acids. The chain's CDR3 is CASMTGGHRETQYF. The DNA for the CDR3 is TGCGCCAGCATGACAGGGGGGCATCGGGAGACCCAGTACTTC.

V gene TRBV6-2 or TRBV6-3 combines with J gene TRBJ2-1; 8 nucleotides agree with TRBD2. Per germline, CDR1 MNHEY and CDR2 SVGEGT. The CDR3 contains 12 residues. Trimming cost V 5 bases and J 14 bases; bases outside gene matches: 8. The CDR3 reads CASSTSSGFKFF. In DNA form, the CDR3 reads TGTGCCAGCAGTACATCTAGCGGGTTCAAGTTCTTC.

This clonotype was counted between two and nine times. This chain uses TRBV15 with TRBJ1-3, with a weak D call TRBD1 (5 bases). The germline V gene encodes CDR1 LNHNV and CDR2 YYDKDF (reference sequence). V was trimmed by 3 bases and J by 1 base, leaving 10 bases between them. CDR3 size: 15 residues. The CDR3 loop is CATSSHKGSGNTIYF. The CDR3 DNA reads as TGTGCCACCAGCAGTCATAAGGGGTCTGGAAACACCATATATTTT.

J is TRBJ2-5 and V is TRBV4-1; D is possibly TRBD1 or TRBD2 (6 bases each). CDR3 length: 15 residues. Germline V lookup: CDR1 MGHRA, CDR2 YSYEKL. Trimming stripped 6 bases from V and 1 base from J, with 15 bases between. The CDR3 sequence: CASRRGRRLQETQYF. As DNA, the CDR3 is TGCGCCAGCAGACGGGGGCGCCGACTCCAAGAGACCCAGTACTTC.

This clonotype was picked up a small number of times. V usage is TRBV6-6 and J usage is TRBJ2-3; 8 bases match TRBD1. Looked up from germline, CDR1 is MNHNY and CDR2 is SVGAGI (reference sequence). With V trimmed by 6 bases and J by 8 bases, 4 bases remained unmatched. The CDR3 is made up of 12 amino acids. CDR3 DNA: TGTGCCAGCAGGCCAACAGGGGGTACGCAGTATTTT. Translating gives CASRPTGGTQYF.